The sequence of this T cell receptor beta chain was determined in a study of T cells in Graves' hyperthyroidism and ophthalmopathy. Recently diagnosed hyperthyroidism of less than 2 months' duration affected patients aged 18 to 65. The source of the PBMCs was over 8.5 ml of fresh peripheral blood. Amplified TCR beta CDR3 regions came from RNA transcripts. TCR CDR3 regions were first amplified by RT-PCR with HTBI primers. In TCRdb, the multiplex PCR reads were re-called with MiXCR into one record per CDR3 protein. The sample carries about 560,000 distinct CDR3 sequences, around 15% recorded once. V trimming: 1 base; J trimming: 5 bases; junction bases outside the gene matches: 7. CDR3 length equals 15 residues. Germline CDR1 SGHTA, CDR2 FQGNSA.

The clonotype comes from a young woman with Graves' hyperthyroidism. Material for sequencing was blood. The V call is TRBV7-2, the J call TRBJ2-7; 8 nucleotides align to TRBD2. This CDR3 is CASSLGSGSHHEQYF. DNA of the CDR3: TGTGCCAGCAGCTTAGGGAGCGGGAGTCACCACGAGCAGTACTTC.